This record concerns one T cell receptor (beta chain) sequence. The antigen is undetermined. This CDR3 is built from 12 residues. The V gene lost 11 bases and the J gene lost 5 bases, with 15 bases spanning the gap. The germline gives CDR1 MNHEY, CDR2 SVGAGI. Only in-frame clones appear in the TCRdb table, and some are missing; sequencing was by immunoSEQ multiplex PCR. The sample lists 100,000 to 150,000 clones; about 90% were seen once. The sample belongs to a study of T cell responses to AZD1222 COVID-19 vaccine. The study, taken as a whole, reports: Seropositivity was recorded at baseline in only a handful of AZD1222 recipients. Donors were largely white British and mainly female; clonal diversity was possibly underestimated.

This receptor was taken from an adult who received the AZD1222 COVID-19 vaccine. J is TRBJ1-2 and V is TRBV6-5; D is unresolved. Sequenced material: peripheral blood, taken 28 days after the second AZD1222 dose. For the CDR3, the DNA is TGTGCCGCAACAACAAGCGGTTATGGCTACACCTTC. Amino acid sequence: CAATTSGYGYTF.